Presented here are 30 T cell receptor beta chains from one specimen sequenced in a study of cytomegalovirus exposure and HLA in healthy donors. 60 Vbeta and 13 Jbeta primers were used in PCR. The protocol was immunoSEQ multiplex PCR, while the TCRdb copy is restricted to in-frame clones and leaves out a portion. Here the sample table reports about 200,000 clones. The sample consisted of PBMCs. These receptor sequences come from a boy aged 10-17 years in good health and CMV-seronegative.

This chain links TRBV12-5 with TRBJ2-1; 9 bases map to TRBD1. This CDR3 has 14 amino acids. V was clipped by 6 bases and J by 9 bases; unmatched bases: 9. Germline V CDR1 and CDR2: LGHNT, FRNRAP. CDR3 sequence reads: CASGTGTGTAEQFF. The CDR3, as DNA: TGTGCTAGTGGAACCGGGACAGGGACAGCTGAGCAGTTCTTC.

The chain employs TRBV12-1 and TRBJ1-3; the table names TRBD1, a call not compared with the DNA. TRBV12-1 is described as a pseudogene. CDR3 length: 19 amino acids. The CDR3 coding sequence is TGTGCCAGCAGTCTTGGGGCAACAGGGGGCCGACTAGATGGAAACACCATATATTTT. Translating it yields CASSLGATGGRLDGNTIYF.

The chain has TRBV27 and TRBJ2-3, with 12 bases that match TRBD2. V lost 8 bases, J lost 4 bases, and 4 bases stayed unmatched. The CDR3 has 14 amino acids. In germline, CDR1 is MNHEY, CDR2 SMNVEV (reference sequence). The CDR3 loop reads CASASGGAPDTQYF. The CDR3 DNA reads TGTGCCAGCGCTAGCGGGGGGGCCCCAGATACGCAGTATTTT.

J is TRBJ2-3 and V is TRBV27; 9 bases are shared with TRBD1. The CDR3 has 14 amino acids. V lost 6 bases and J lost 6; bases outside the gene matches: 7. Germline values: CDR1 MNHEY, CDR2 SMNVEV (reference sequence). This chain's CDR3 is CASSKDRGSDTQYF. As DNA, the CDR3 is TGTGCCAGCAGCAAAGACAGGGGGTCGGATACGCAGTATTTT.

This chain joins TRBV5-4 and TRBJ2-2; 7 positions match TRBD1. Looked up from germline, CDR1 is SGHNT and CDR2 is YYREEE (reference sequence). The CDR3 has 14 amino acids. Trimming at V came to 4 bases and at J to 8 bases, leaving 8 bases not matched to a gene. DNA of the CDR3: TGTGCCAGCAGCACGGGACAGCCGACGGGGGAGCTGTTTTTT. Protein sequence: CASSTGQPTGELFF.

V gene TRBV4-1 combines with J gene TRBJ1-2; tentatively, D is TRBD1 (5 bases). Trimming took 2 bases from V and 6 from J, leaving 10 bases between them. The CDR3 runs 13 residues. Germline loops: CDR1 MGHRA, CDR2 YSYEKL. In nucleotides, the CDR3 is TGCGCCAGCAGCCAATCGCAGGGTAATGGCTACACCTTC. This sequence encodes CASSQSQGNGYTF.

The chain joins TRBV6-5 to TRBJ2-3, with TRBD1 as a possible D gene (5 bases). V was cut by 5 bases and J by 2 bases, with 14 bases left in between. Germline CDR1 and CDR2: MNHEY and SVGAGI. The CDR3 covers 15 residues. The CDR3, as DNA: TGTGCCAGCAGTCAGCTCGGACAAACCACAGATACGCAGTATTTT. This gives the protein CASSQLGQTTDTQYF.

The chain employs TRBV9 and TRBJ2-1; 9 bases agree with TRBD1. Germline V gene lookup returns CDR1 SGDLS and CDR2 YYNGEE. The CDR3 length is 15 residues. V was pared by 3 bases and J by 3 bases, with 4 bases of the junction left unmatched. This chain's CDR3 is CASSAGTGYYNEQFF. As DNA, the CDR3 is TGTGCCAGCAGCGCGGGGACAGGGTACTACAATGAGCAGTTCTTC. Variable domain in full (rest from reference TRBV9 and TRBJ2-1): DSGVTQTPKHLITATGQRVTLRCSPRSGDLSVYWYQQSLDQGLQFLIQYYNGEERAKGNILERFSAQQFPDLHSELNLSSLELGDSALYFCASSAGTGYYNEQFFGPGTRLTVL.

The rearrangement joins TRBV6-1 to TRBJ2-1; no definite D call. V lost 8 bases to trimming and J lost 8 bases, with 10 bases between them. Germline V gene lookup returns CDR1 MNHNS and CDR2 SASEGT. This CDR3 has 11 residues. The CDR3 DNA reads as TGTGCCAGCCACTGGTCCGATGAGCAGTTCTTC. This translates into CASHWSDEQFF.

V usage is TRBV6-6 and J usage is TRBJ2-3; the match to TRBD2 covers 7 bases. From germline, CDR1 is MNHNY and CDR2 SVGAGI (reference sequence). The CDR3 sequence is 14 residues long. J lost 2 bases, V lost 7 bases, and 6 bases had no gene match. The CDR3 here is CASTLAVHTDTQYF. The DNA for the CDR3 is TGTGCCAGCACCCTAGCGGTCCACACAGATACGCAGTATTTT.

The CDR3 DNA follows: TGTGCCAGTAGTGACACTAACACCGGGGAGCTGTTTTTT. This translates into CASSDTNTGELFF. The V gene is TRBV19, the J gene TRBJ2-2; D is unresolved. The CDR3 sequence is 13 residues long. Germline lookup yields CDR1 LNHDA and CDR2 SQIVND (reference sequence). V was trimmed by 5 bases and J by 2 bases, leaving 6 bases between them.

The genes are TRBV4-1 and TRBJ2-5; 14 nucleotides agree with TRBD2. Germline V gene sequence: CDR1 MGHRA, CDR2 YSYEKL. There are 18 residues in the CDR3. V was pared by 0 bases and J by 5 bases, with 8 bases of the junction left unmatched. As DNA, the CDR3 is TGCGCCAGCAGCCAAGATTTCGGGACTAGCGGGGGTCTGGAGACCCAGTACTTC. This codes for CASSQDFGTSGGLETQYF.

This chain connects TRBV6-1 to TRBJ1-5; perhaps TRBD1 as D (6 bases). The length of the CDR3 is 16 residues. Per germline, CDR1 MNHNS and CDR2 SASEGT. Trimming took off 4 bases at V and 1 base at J, with 14 bases between the two ends. The CDR3 protein is CASSVSSGGSNQPQHF. As DNA, the CDR3 is TGTGCCAGCAGTGTCTCTTCGGGGGGCAGCAATCAGCCCCAGCATTTT.

The chain is built from TRBV11-2 and TRBJ1-1; no firm D call. The length of the CDR3 is 14 residues. CDR1 is SGHAT and CDR2 is FQNNGV in the germline V gene. The V and J ends lost 5 bases and 3 bases respectively, with 13 bases between them. The CDR3 is CASSTGIMDTEAFF. Here the CDR3 DNA reads TGTGCCAGCAGCACCGGGATTATGGACACTGAAGCTTTCTTT.

The chain couples TRBV7-8 to TRBJ2-2, with a weak D call TRBD2 (6 bases). The germline CDR1 and CDR2 sequences are SGHVS and FQNEAQ. V was pared by 0 bases and J by 6 bases, with 14 bases between. The CDR3 is 16 amino acids. The CDR3 DNA reads as TGTGCCAGCAGCTTAGCTTCAGGGAGGCCCGCCGGGGAGCTGTTTTTT. As protein: CASSLASGRPAGELFF.

The genes are TRBV5-1 and TRBJ2-1, with 12 bases lining up with TRBD2. This CDR3 has 16 amino acids. V lost 4 bases, J lost 4 bases, and 6 bases stayed unmatched. Germline V gene sequence: CDR1 SGHRS, CDR2 YFSETQ. The CDR3 spells CASSDRLAGAYNEQFF. CDR3 DNA sequence: TGCGCCAGCAGCGACAGACTAGCGGGGGCTTACAATGAGCAGTTCTTC.

This rearrangement joins TRBV6-1 to TRBJ1-2; D might be TRBD1 (5 bases). Germline V gene data show CDR1 as MNHNS and CDR2 as SASEGT. The CDR3 consists of 13 residues. The V gene lost 1 base and the J gene lost 8 bases, with 11 bases spanning the gap. The CDR3 coding sequence is TGTGCCAGCAGTGAAGGGGGGGGTGACGGCTACACCTTC. It translates to CASSEGGGDGYTF.

This sequence joins TRBV4-1 and TRBJ2-7; TRBD1 matches 7 bases. CDR3 size: 15 residues. V shed 1 base, J shed 2 bases, and the junction held 5 bases outside the gene matches. Per the germline V gene, CDR1 is MGHRA and CDR2 is YSYEKL. The CDR3 DNA sequence: TGCGCCAGCAGCCAAGGGAGAGGGGGCACCTACGAGCAGTACTTC. It codes for CASSQGRGGTYEQYF.

The J gene is TRBJ2-7, the V gene TRBV18, with D hard to call. The germline CDR1 and CDR2 sequences are KGHSH and LQKENI. Trimming removed 3 bases at V and 3 bases at J, with 9 bases between. The CDR3 consists of 13 residues. DNA for the CDR3: TGTGCCAGCTCACCCGGAGCAGTCTACGAGCAGTACTTC. As protein: CASSPGAVYEQYF.

The chain links TRBV7-2 to TRBJ1-5; TRBD1 aligns across 9 bases. Germline loops: CDR1 SGHTA, CDR2 FQGNSA. The CDR3 is 13 amino acids. V was pared by 6 bases and J by 3 bases, with 0 bases of the junction left unmatched. For the CDR3, the DNA is TGTGCCAGCAGACAGGGGGCCAATCAGCCCCAGCATTTT. It translates to CASRQGANQPQHF.

V is TRBV20-1 and J is TRBJ2-1; D unclear. The CDR3 sequence is 11 residues long. Trimming shortened V by 6 bases and J by 6 bases, and 9 bases separated the two germline ends. CDR1 and CDR2 from the germline V gene are DFQATT and SNEGSKA (reference sequence). The CDR3 bases are TGCAGTGCAGCCCATTCCAATGAGCAGTTCTTC. This codes for CSAAHSNEQFF.

In regard to this clone: The junction shows a germline mismatch at one end, possibly a read error. The J gene is TRBJ1-1, the V gene TRBV7-9; D uncertain. This CDR3 is 15 amino acids long. CDR1 is SEHNR and CDR2 is FQNEAQ in the germline V gene (reference sequence). In nucleotides, the CDR3 is TGTGCCAGCAGCCTAGCGGGGAGCCGGACCACTGAAGCTTTCTTT. Translated, it gives CASSLAGSRTTEAFF.

The chain recombines TRBV6-1 with TRBJ2-7; D not resolved. Germline V gives CDR1 MNHNS, CDR2 SASEGT. CDR3 length: 16 residues. V gave up 0 bases and J gave up 4 bases, with 16 bases separating them. The CDR3 region has the DNA TGTGCCAGCAGTGAAGCACCGGTTACAGCTACGTACGAGCAGTACTTC. Translating gives CASSEAPVTATYEQYF.

The V gene is TRBV5-5, the J gene TRBJ2-5; 8 positions match TRBD2. The CDR3 sequence is 17 residues long. Trimming took 3 bases from V and 2 from J; bases not matched to a gene: 12. Looked up from germline, CDR1 is SGHKS and CDR2 is YYEKEE (reference sequence). The CDR3 region is CASSSGTRGAQQETQYF. CDR3 DNA sequence: TGTGCCAGCAGCTCCGGTACGCGGGGGGCCCAACAAGAGACCCAGTACTTC.

This chain connects TRBV19 to TRBJ1-3; D gene unclear. Trimming removed 4 bases from V and 8 bases from J, with 6 bases in between. In germline, CDR1 is LNHDA, CDR2 SQIVND (reference sequence). The CDR3 spans 11 residues. The CDR3 sequence is CASSNEYTIYF. The DNA for the CDR3 is TGTGCCAGTAGTAACGAGTACACCATATATTTT. The variable domain in full, completed from reference TRBV19 and TRBJ1-3, reads DGGITQSPKYLFRKEGQNVTLSCEQNLNHDAMYWYRQDPGQGLRLIYYSQIVNDFQKGDIAEGYSVSREKKESFPLTVTSAQKNPTAFYLCASSNEYTIYFGEGSWLTVV.

The chain carries TRBV7-9 and TRBJ1-1; D unresolved. CDR1 is SEHNR and CDR2 is FQNEAQ in the germline V gene (reference sequence). Trimming stripped 1 base from V and 5 bases from J, with 5 bases between. This CDR3 is 12 amino acids long. Written as DNA, the CDR3 is TGTGCCAGCAGCTTAGATCAAACTGAAGCTTTCTTT. Protein product: CASSLDQTEAFF. The full variable domain, its missing parts supplied by reference TRBV7-9 and TRBJ1-1, is DTGVSQNPRHKITKRGQNVTFRCDPISEHNRLYWYRQTLGQGPEFLTYFQNEAQLEKSRLLSDRFSAERPKGSFSTLEIQRTEQGDSAMYLCASSLDQTEAFFGQGTRLTVV.

The rearrangement joins TRBV5-1 to TRBJ2-1; 9 bases fit TRBD2. The CDR3 loop spans 15 amino acids. J lost 9 bases, V lost 4 bases, and 11 bases had no gene match. Germline assignment: CDR1 SGHRS and CDR2 YFSETQ. CDR3 sequence reads: CASSRLADNRGEQFF. The CDR3 DNA reads as TGCGCCAGCAGCCGACTAGCGGATAATAGGGGTGAGCAGTTCTTC.

The chain uses TRBV30 and TRBJ2-3; 11 bases match TRBD2. The CDR3 length is 14 residues. V trimming: 7 bases; J trimming: 5 bases; junction bases outside the gene matches: 8. Per the germline V gene, CDR1 is GTSNPN and CDR2 is SVGIG (reference sequence). Here the CDR3 reads CAFSGGAGKDTQYF. The CDR3 DNA sequence: TGTGCCTTTAGCGGGGGGGCCGGGAAAGATACGCAGTATTTT.

This chain connects TRBV18 to TRBJ1-4; 7 nucleotides match TRBD1. The V segment lost 3 bases and the J segment 5 bases; nucleotides outside the gene matches: 12. The CDR3 runs 17 residues. Germline V lookup: CDR1 KGHSH, CDR2 LQKENI. The CDR3, as DNA: TGTGCCAGCTCACCCAACCAGATACAGGGGATAAATGAAAAACTGTTTTTT. Translating gives CASSPNQIQGINEKLFF.

The chain couples TRBV5-1 to TRBJ2-7; 9 bases agree with TRBD1. Germline V gives CDR1 SGHRS, CDR2 YFSETQ. V was clipped by 1 base and J by 3 bases; unmatched bases: 14. The CDR3 extends over 18 amino acids. CDR3 sequence reads: CASSLSGTGSLGLYEQYF. The CDR3 nucleotides are TGCGCCAGCAGCTTGTCCGGGACAGGGTCCCTCGGTCTCTACGAGCAGTACTTC.